This T cell receptor (beta chain) was retrieved from a study of graft-versus-host responses after intestinal transplantation. Study background: Each patient got anti-thymocyte globulin induction, then tacrolimus and steroids for around three years.

Whole-study findings and limits: GvH clones were identified in recipient marrow, with some first appearing in ileum or blood. Allografts of one patient group, those with graft-donor T cell macrochimerism, had high graft-versus-host to host-versus-graft clonal ratios.

The table came from immunoSEQ multiplex PCR; TCRdb's copy has only in-frame clones and leaves some out. The sample carries fewer than 30,000 clones, roughly 93% recorded once. The ends lost 5 bases at V and 5 bases at J; junction bases unmatched: 14. The CDR3 has 17 amino acids. CDR1 and CDR2 (germline): MGHDK, SYGVNS. With regard to this clone: Its antigen is unknown.

The origin of this receptor is a human patient who received an intestinal transplant, so some T cells may come from the graft donor. Sequenced material: PBMCs, taken 18 days after transplant. The V gene is TRBV25-1, the J gene TRBJ1-4; TRBD1 matches 7 bases. The CDR3 DNA follows: TGTGCCAGCAGTCCCCGGGACAGCGCCAAGCCGAATGAAAAACTGTTTTTT. Translating gives CASSPRDSAKPNEKLFF. Looking up the rest from reference TRBV25-1 and TRBJ1-4 gives the full variable domain: EADIYQTPRYLVIGTGKKITLECSQTMGHDKMYWYQQDPGMELHLIHYSYGVNSTEKGDLSSESTVSRIRTEHFPLTLESARPSHTSQYLCASSPRDSAKPNEKLFFGSGTQLSVL.